The 20 T cell receptor beta chains below come from one sample, sequenced in a study of PD-1 and CTLA-4 blockade in melanoma. Clones were sequenced by immunoSEQ multiplex PCR, and TCRdb holds only the in-frame ones, with some missing. The sample contains under 13,000 clones, around four fifths of which appear only once. The sample was CD8+ T cells from peripheral blood, taken from a patient given anti-PD-1 treatment. These receptor sequences come from a human donor with melanoma.

This chain uses TRBV3-1 (or the pseudogene TRBV3-2) with TRBJ2-5; 9 positions agree with TRBD1. Trimming removed 6 bases from V and 4 bases from J; junction bases left unmatched: 6. The CDR3 consists of 14 residues. Germline CDR1 reads LGHDT; CDR2 reads YNNKEL (reference sequence). The CDR3 sequence is CASSFTGGVETQYF. DNA of the CDR3: TGTGCCAGCAGTTTCACAGGGGGCGTAGAGACCCAGTACTTC.

This clone has just one count. This CDR3 is CASSQAGLAGVVSYNEQFF. As DNA, the CDR3 is TGTGCCAGCAGCCAGGCCGGACTAGCGGGAGTCGTATCCTACAATGAGCAGTTCTTC. The rearrangement joins TRBV4-2 to TRBJ2-1; 13 bases align to TRBD2. J was trimmed by 1 base and V by 3 bases; bases with no gene match: 9. Germline CDR1 and CDR2: LGHNA and YNFKEQ. The CDR3 contains 19 residues.

The rearrangement uses TRBV3-1 (or the pseudogene TRBV3-2) and TRBJ2-5; 10 bases are shared with TRBD1. The junction had 7 bases not matched to a gene; V was cut back by 1 base and J by 5 bases. The CDR3 runs 16 residues. The germline gives CDR1 LGHDT, CDR2 YNNKEL (reference sequence). CDR3 DNA sequence: TGTGCCAGCAGCCAAGCGGGACAGGGGCCCGGGGAGACCCAGTACTTC. Its protein is CASSQAGQGPGETQYF.

V gene TRBV19 combines with J gene TRBJ2-7, with 7 bases fitting TRBD1. Germline CDR1 is LNHDA and CDR2 is SQIVND (reference sequence). This CDR3 has 12 amino acids. V was pared by 10 bases and J by 1 base, with 4 bases of the junction left unmatched. CDR3 sequence (DNA): TGTGCCACCGGGGACAGATCCTACGAGCAGTACTTC. Amino acid sequence: CATGDRSYEQYF.

The chain employs TRBV6-5 and TRBJ2-2, with 12 bases aligning to TRBD2. Germline V gene data show CDR1 as MNHEY and CDR2 as SVGAGI. V shed 6 bases and J 8 bases; nucleotides not matched to a gene: 4. The CDR3 is made up of 14 amino acids. CDR3 coding DNA: TGTGCCAGCAGCCTAGGACTAGCGGGGGGGGAGCTGTTTTTT. It codes for CASSLGLAGGELFF.

The chain links TRBV6-5 to TRBJ2-1, with 11 nucleotides matching TRBD2. The CDR3 runs to 14 residues. The V segment lost 9 bases and the J segment 8 bases; nucleotides outside the gene matches: 9. CDR1 is MNHEY, CDR2 SVGAGI, per germline. CDR3 residues: CASHTSGSLYEQFF. CDR3 in DNA: TGTGCCAGTCATACTAGCGGGAGTCTTTATGAGCAGTTCTTC.

The rearrangement uses TRBV7-9 and TRBJ2-3, with D uncertain. CDR1 is SEHNR and CDR2 is FQNEAQ in the germline V gene (reference sequence). Trimming removed 1 base from V and 6 bases from J, with 5 bases in between. The CDR3 length is 12 residues. The CDR3 here is CASSLDIDTQYF. The CDR3 coding sequence is TGTGCCAGCAGCTTAGATATCGATACGCAGTATTTT.

V is TRBV6-2 or TRBV6-3 and J is TRBJ2-7; TRBD2 is a possible D gene (6 bases). CDR1 and CDR2 (germline): MNHEY, SVGEGT. V gave up 4 bases and J gave up 1 base, with 11 bases separating them. The length of the CDR3 is 14 residues. DNA for the CDR3: TGTGCCAGCAGTTTTGGACTAAATTCCTACGAGCAGTACTTC. Translation gives CASSFGLNSYEQYF.

V is TRBV7-9 and J is TRBJ2-5; D may be TRBD2 (6 bases). The CDR3 extends over 15 amino acids. CDR1 and CDR2 (germline): SEHNR, FQNEAQ (reference sequence). Trimming cost V 2 bases and J 9 bases, with 19 bases left between them. CDR3 nucleotides: TGTGCCAGCAGCTTACAGTCCCGGGACTTGGTGGCCCAGTACTTC. Protein product: CASSLQSRDLVAQYF.

By share, this clone counts as large. The J gene is TRBJ1-1, the V gene TRBV19; TRBD1 might be the D (6 bases). Germline assignment: CDR1 LNHDA and CDR2 SQIVND (reference sequence). The length of the CDR3 is 13 residues. V was cut by 4 bases and J by 1 base, with 7 bases left in between. CDR3 in DNA: TGTGCCAGTAGTACGGGACAGAACACTGAAGCTTTCTTT. Residues: CASSTGQNTEAFF.

CDR3 sequence reads: CASSHPPDRFSGNTIYF. The CDR3 bases are TGCGCCAGCAGTCACCCCCCTGACAGGTTCTCTGGAAACACCATATATTTT. The chain joins TRBV23-1 to TRBJ1-3; weak D call: TRBD1 (6 bases). TRBV23-1 is labeled an ORF, and its function is uncertain. This CDR3 has 17 amino acids. Trimming pared 3 bases from V and 0 bases from J, leaving 15 bases between.

The chain combines TRBV19 with TRBJ2-3; D is undetermined. The CDR3 length is 13 residues. Germline CDR1 and CDR2: LNHDA and SQIVND (reference sequence). The V and J ends lost 4 bases and 6 bases respectively, with 11 bases between them. The CDR3 is CASSSFSRDTQYF. The CDR3, as DNA: TGTGCCAGTAGTAGCTTTTCTCGCGATACGCAGTATTTT.

J is TRBJ1-6 and V is TRBV30, with unresolved D. The CDR3 has 13 amino acids. The V gene's germline CDR1 is GTSNPN and CDR2 SVGIG (reference sequence). Trimming removed 2 bases from V and 7 bases from J, with 9 bases in between. The CDR3 DNA sequence: TGTGCCTGGAGTCCCCTAGGCAATTCACCCCTCCACTTT. Translation gives CAWSPLGNSPLHF.

CDR3 coding DNA: TGTGCCAGTAGTTTCGGAGGAGGATCCTACGAGCAGTACTTC. Amino acids: CASSFGGGSYEQYF. The chain recombines TRBV19 with TRBJ2-7, with D possibly TRBD2 on 5 matching bases. CDR1 LNHDA and CDR2 SQIVND come from the germline V gene (reference sequence). The V end was cut by 5 bases, the J end by 1 base, with 12 bases between. This CDR3 has 14 residues. The whole variable domain, remainder taken from reference TRBV19 and TRBJ2-7, is DGGITQSPKYLFRKEGQNVTLSCEQNLNHDAMYWYRQDPGQGLRLIYYSQIVNDFQKGDIAEGYSVSREKKESFPLTVTSAQKNPTAFYLCASSFGGGSYEQYFGPGTRLTVT.

The rearrangement uses TRBV30 and TRBJ1-1; D might be TRBD1 (5 bases). This CDR3 comprises 15 residues. Trimming removed 1 base at V and 1 base at J, with 13 bases between. Per germline, CDR1 GTSNPN and CDR2 SVGIG (reference sequence). As DNA, the CDR3 is TGTGCCTGGAGTGAGGAGGGGATTGCGAACACTGAAGCTTTCTTT. This sequence encodes CAWSEEGIANTEAFF.

V usage is TRBV24-1 and J usage is TRBJ2-1; 7 nucleotides line up with TRBD2. CDR3 length: 17 amino acids. Trimming removed 4 bases from V and 2 bases from J; junction bases left unmatched: 10. The germline CDR1 and CDR2 sequences are KGHDR and SFDVKD. CDR3 protein: CATSDQASGPTYNEQFF. In nucleotides, the CDR3 is TGTGCCACCAGTGACCAAGCTAGCGGACCAACCTACAATGAGCAGTTCTTC.

This clone occurred once. The V call is TRBV29-1, the J call TRBJ1-2; no clear D. V lost 4 bases and J 4 bases, leaving 10 bases between the germline ends. The CDR3 extends over 12 amino acids. Germline CDR1 and CDR2: SQVTM and ANQGSEA. The CDR3 reads CSVVLEGYGYTF. As DNA, the CDR3 is TGCAGCGTTGTTCTGGAGGGCTATGGCTACACCTTC.

V is TRBV7-9 and J is TRBJ2-3, with D maybe TRBD2 (6 bases). In germline, CDR1 is SEHNR, CDR2 FQNEAQ (reference sequence). This CDR3 has 16 amino acids. V lost 2 bases to trimming and J lost 0 bases, with 12 bases between them. CDR3 nucleotide sequence: TGTGCCAGCAGCTTAAATCGGGGGATCAGCACAGATACGCAGTATTTT. This sequence encodes CASSLNRGISTDTQYF.

This chain joins TRBV7-9 and TRBJ1-1; TRBD1 aligns across 8 bases. The V segment lost 1 base and the J segment 6 bases; nucleotides outside the gene matches: 4. Per germline, CDR1 SEHNR and CDR2 FQNEAQ (reference sequence). The CDR3 has 14 amino acids. CDR3 region: CASSLVSGGAEAFF. CDR3 DNA sequence: TGTGCCAGCAGCTTAGTGTCAGGGGGCGCTGAAGCTTTCTTT.

The rearrangement uses TRBV7-9 and TRBJ2-1; D gene unclear. The CDR3 is 11 residues long. Germline CDR1 is SEHNR and CDR2 is FQNEAQ (reference sequence). Trimming shortened V by 5 bases and J by 10 bases, and 9 bases separated the two germline ends. The CDR3 sequence: CASSPRNEQFF. The CDR3 DNA sequence: TGTGCCAGCAGCCCCAGAAACGAGCAGTTCTTC.